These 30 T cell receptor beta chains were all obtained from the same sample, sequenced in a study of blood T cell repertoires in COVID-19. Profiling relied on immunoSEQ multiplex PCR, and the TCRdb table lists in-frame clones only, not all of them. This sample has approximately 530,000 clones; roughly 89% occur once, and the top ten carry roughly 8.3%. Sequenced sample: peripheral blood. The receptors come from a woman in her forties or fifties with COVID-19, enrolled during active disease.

CDR3 DNA: TGTGCCAGCAGCCCTACGGACAGGGTGGGGGGCTACACCTTC. This translates into CASSPTDRVGGYTF. This chain uses TRBV3-1 (or the pseudogene TRBV3-2) with TRBJ1-2; 8 bases fit TRBD1. Germline V gene sequence: CDR1 LGHDT, CDR2 YNNKEL (reference sequence). CDR3 size: 14 residues. Trimming took 4 bases from V and 8 from J; bases not matched to a gene: 9.

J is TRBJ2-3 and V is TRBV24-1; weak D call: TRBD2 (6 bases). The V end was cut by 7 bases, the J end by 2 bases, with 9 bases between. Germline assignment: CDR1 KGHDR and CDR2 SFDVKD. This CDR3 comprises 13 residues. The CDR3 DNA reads TGTGCCACCAGGGCGGGGCTCACAGATACGCAGTATTTT. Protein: CATRAGLTDTQYF.

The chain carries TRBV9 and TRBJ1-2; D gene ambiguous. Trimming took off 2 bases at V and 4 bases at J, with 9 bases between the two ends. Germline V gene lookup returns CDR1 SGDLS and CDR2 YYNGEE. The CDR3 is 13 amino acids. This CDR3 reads CASSVSASYGYTF. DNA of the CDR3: TGTGCCAGCAGCGTCAGCGCCTCCTATGGCTACACCTTC.

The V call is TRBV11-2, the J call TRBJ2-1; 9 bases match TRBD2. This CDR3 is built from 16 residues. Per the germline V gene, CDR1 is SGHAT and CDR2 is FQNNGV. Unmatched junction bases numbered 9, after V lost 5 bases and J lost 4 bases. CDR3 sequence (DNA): TGTGCCAGCAGCGTTAGCGGGGGAGCCACATACAATGAGCAGTTCTTC. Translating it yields CASSVSGGATYNEQFF.

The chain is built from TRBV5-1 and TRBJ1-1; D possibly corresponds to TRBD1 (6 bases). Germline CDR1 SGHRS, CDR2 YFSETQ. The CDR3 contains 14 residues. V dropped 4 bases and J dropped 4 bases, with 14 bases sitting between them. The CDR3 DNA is TGCGCCAGCAGCCCGGGGGGGGCGAGCACTGAAGCTTTCTTT. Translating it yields CASSPGGASTEAFF.

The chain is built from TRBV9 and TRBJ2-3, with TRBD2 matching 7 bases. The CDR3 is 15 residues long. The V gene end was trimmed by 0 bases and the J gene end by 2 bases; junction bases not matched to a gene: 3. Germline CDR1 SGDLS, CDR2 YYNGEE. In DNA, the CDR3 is TGTGCCAGCAGCGTAGGGGCGGGGGTCACAGATACGCAGTATTTT. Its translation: CASSVGAGVTDTQYF.

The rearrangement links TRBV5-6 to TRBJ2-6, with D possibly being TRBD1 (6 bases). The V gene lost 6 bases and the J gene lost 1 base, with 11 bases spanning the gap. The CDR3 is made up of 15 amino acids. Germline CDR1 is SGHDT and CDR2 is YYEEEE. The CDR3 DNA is TGTGCCAGCAACCACCAGGGGTCTGGGGCCAACGTCCTGACTTTC. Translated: CASNHQGSGANVLTF. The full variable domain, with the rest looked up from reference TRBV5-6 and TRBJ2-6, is DAGVTQSPTHLIKTRGQQVTLRCSPKSGHDTVSWYQQALGQGPQFIFQYYEEEERQRGNFPDRFSGHQFPNYSSELNVNALLLGDSALYLCASNHQGSGANVLTFGAGSRLTVL.

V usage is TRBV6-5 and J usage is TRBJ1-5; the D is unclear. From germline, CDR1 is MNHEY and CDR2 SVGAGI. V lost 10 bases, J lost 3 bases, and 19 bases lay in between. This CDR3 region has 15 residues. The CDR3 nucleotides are TGTGCCACCTCGTTCGTGTACAGAAACAATCAGCCCCAGCATTTT. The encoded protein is CATSFVYRNNQPQHF.

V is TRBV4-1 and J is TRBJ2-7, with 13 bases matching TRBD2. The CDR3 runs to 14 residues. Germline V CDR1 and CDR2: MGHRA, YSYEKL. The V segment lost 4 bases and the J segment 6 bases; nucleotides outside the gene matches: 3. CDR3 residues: CASSPGLAGLEQYF. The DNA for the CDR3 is TGCGCCAGCAGCCCGGGACTAGCGGGGCTCGAGCAGTACTTC.

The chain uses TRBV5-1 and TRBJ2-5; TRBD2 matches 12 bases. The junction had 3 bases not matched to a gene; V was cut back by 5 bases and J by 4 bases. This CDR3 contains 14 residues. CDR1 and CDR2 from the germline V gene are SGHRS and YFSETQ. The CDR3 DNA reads TGCGCCAGCAGTCCGACTAGCGGGAGAGAGACCCAGTACTTC. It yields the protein CASSPTSGRETQYF.

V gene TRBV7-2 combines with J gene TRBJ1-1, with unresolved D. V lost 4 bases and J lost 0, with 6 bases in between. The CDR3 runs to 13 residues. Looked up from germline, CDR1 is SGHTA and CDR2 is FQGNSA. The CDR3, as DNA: TGTGCCAGCAGCTCCCAAATGAACACTGAAGCTTTCTTT. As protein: CASSSQMNTEAFF.

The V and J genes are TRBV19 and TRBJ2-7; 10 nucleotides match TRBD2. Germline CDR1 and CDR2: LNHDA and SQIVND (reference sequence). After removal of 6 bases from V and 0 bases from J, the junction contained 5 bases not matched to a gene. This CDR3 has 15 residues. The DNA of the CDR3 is TGTGCCAGTAGGACCGCTAGCGGGGGCTCCTACGAGCAGTACTTC. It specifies CASRTASGGSYEQYF.

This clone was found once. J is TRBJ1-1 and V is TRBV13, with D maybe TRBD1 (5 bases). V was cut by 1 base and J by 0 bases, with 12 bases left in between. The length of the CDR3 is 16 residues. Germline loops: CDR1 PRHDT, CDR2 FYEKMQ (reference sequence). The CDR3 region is CASSLVQGSMNTEAFF. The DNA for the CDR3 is TGTGCCAGCAGCTTAGTCCAGGGATCCATGAACACTGAAGCTTTCTTT.

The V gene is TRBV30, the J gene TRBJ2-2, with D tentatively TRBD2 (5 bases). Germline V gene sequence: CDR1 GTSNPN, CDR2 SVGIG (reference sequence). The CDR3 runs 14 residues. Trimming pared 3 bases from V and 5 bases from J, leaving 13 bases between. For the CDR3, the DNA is TGTGCCTGGAGCCACGGGATTAATACCGGGGAGCTGTTTTTT. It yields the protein CAWSHGINTGELFF.

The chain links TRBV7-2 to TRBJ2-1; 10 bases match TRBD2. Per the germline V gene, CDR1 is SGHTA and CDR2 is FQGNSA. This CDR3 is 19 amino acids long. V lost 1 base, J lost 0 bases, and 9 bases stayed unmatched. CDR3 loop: CASSLGLRLAGASYNEQFF. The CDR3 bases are TGTGCCAGCAGCTTAGGGCTCCGGCTAGCGGGGGCCTCCTACAATGAGCAGTTCTTC.

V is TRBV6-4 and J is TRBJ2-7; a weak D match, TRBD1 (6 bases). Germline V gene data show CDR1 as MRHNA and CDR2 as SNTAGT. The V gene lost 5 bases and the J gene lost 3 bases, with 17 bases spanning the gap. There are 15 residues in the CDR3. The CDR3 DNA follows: TGTGCCAGCAGTCTCGACAGGACCCGGTTCTACGAGCAGTACTTC. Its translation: CASSLDRTRFYEQYF.

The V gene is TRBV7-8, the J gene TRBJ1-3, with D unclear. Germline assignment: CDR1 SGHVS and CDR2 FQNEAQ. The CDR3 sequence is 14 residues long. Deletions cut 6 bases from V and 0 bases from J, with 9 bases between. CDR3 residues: CASRKTSSGNTIYF. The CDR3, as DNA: TGTGCCAGCAGGAAGACTTCCTCTGGAAACACCATATATTTT.

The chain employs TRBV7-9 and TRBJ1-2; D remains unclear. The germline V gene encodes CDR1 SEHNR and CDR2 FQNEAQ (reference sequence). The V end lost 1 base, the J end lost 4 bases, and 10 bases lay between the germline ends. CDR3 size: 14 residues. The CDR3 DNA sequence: TGTGCCAGCAGCTTAGACCGGGGTTCCTATGGCTACACCTTC. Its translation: CASSLDRGSYGYTF.

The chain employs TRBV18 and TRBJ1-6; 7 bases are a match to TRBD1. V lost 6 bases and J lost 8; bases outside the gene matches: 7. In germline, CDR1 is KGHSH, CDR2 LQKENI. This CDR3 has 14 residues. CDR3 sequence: CASSQQGKDSPLHF. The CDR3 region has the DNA TGTGCCAGCTCCCAACAGGGGAAGGATTCACCCCTCCACTTT.

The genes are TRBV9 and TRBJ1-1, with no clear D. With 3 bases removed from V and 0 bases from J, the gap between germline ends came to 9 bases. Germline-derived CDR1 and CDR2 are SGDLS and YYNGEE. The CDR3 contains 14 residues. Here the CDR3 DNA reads TGTGCCAGCAGCGAGAACAGATTGAACACTGAAGCTTTCTTT. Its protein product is CASSENRLNTEAFF.

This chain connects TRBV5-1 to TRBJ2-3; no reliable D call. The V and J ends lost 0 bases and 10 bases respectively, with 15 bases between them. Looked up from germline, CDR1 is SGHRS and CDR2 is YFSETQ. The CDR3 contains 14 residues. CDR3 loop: CASSLVIENASQYF. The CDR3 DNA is TGCGCCAGCAGCTTGGTTATTGAGAACGCCTCGCAGTATTTT.

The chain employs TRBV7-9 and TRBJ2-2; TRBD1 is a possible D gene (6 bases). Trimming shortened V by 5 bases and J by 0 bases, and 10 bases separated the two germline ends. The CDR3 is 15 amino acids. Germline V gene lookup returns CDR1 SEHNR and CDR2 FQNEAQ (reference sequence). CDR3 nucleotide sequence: TGTGCCAGCAGCCCGTGGACAGCGAACACCGGGGAGCTGTTTTTT. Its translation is CASSPWTANTGELFF.

The chain's CDR3 is CASSLVGQGHEQYF. CDR3 DNA: TGTGCCAGCAGCTTAGTCGGGCAGGGCCACGAGCAGTACTTC. The rearrangement links TRBV7-9 to TRBJ2-7; TRBD1 might be the D (5 bases). V lost 1 base and J lost 5, with 12 bases in between. CDR1 is SEHNR, CDR2 FQNEAQ, per germline (reference sequence). The CDR3 is 14 residues long.

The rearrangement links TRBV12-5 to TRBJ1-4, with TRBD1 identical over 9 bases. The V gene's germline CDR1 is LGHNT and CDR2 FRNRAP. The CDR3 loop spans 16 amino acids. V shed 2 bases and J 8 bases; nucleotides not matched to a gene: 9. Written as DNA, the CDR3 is TGTGCTAGTGGTTTGTCTCCGGGACAGGGAAGGGAAAAACTGTTTTTT. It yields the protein CASGLSPGQGREKLFF.

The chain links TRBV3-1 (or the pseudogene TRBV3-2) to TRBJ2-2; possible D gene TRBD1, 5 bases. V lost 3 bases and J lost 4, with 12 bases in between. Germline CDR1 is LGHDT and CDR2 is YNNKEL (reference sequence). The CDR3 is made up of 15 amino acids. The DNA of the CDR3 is TGTGCCAGCAGCCAGGGCAGGGCGGCCACCGGGGAGCTGTTTTTT. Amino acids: CASSQGRAATGELFF.

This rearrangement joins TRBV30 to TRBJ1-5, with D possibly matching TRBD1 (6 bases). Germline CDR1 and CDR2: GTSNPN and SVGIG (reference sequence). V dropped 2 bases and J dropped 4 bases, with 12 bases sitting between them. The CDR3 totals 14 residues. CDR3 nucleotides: TGTGCCTGGAGTAAAACTACAGGGAATCAGCCCCAGCATTTT. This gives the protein CAWSKTTGNQPQHF.

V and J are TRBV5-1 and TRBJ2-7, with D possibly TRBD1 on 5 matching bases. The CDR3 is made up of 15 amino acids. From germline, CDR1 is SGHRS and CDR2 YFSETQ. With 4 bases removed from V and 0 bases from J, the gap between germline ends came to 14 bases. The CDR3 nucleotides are TGCGCCAGCAGCGGGGCGGAATTAAGCTCCTACGAGCAGTACTTC. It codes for CASSGAELSSYEQYF.

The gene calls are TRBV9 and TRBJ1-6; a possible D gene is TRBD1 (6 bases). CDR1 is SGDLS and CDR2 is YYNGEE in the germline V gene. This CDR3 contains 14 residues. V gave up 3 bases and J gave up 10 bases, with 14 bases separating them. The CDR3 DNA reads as TGTGCCAGCAGCGGCACAGGGAGGGACTCACCCCTCCACTTT. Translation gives CASSGTGRDSPLHF.

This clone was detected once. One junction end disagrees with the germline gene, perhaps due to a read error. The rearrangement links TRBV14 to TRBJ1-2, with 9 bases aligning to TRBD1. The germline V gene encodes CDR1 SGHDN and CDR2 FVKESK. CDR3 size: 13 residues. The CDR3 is CASRQGGTGGYTF. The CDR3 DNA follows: TGTGCCAGCAGACAAGGGGGGACAGGGGGCTACACCTTC.

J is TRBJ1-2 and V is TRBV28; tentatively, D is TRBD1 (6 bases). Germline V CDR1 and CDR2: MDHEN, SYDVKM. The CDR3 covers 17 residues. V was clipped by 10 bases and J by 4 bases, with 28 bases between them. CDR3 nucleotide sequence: TGTGCCACCACACAGGTGCGGCCGGCGGGGGCAACCTATGGCTACACCTTC. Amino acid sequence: CATTQVRPAGATYGYTF.